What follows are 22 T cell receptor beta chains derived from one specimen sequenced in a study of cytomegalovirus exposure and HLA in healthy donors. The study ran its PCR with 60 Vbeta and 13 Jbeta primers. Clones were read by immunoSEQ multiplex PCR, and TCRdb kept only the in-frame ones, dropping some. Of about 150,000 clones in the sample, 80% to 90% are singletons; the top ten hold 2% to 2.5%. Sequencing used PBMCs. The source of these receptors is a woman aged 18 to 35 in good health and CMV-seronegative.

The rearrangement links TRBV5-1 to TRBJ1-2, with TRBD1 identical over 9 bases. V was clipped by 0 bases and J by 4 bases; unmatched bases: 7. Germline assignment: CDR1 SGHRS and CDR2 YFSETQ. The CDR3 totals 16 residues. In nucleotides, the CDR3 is TGCGCCAGCAGCTTGGCCGAAACAGGGGGCATCTATGGCTACACCTTC. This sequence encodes CASSLAETGGIYGYTF.

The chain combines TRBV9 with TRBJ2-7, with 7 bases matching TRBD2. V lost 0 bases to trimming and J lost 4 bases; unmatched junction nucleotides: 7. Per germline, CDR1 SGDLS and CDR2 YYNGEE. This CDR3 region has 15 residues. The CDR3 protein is CASSVGAGDAYEQYF. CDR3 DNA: TGTGCCAGCAGCGTAGGGGCGGGAGACGCTTACGAGCAGTACTTC.

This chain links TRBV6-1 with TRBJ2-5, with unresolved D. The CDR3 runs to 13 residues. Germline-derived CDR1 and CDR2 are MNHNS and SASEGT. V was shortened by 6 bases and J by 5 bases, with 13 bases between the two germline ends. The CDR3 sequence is CASRPPSRETQYF. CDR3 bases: TGTGCCAGCAGACCCCCGTCCCGGGAGACCCAGTACTTC.

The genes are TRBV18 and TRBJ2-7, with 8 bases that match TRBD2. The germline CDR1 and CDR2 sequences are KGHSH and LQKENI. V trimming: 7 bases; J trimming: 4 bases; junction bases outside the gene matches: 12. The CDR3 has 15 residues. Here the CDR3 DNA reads TGTGCCAGCTTCACCGGAATAGCGGGACATTACGAGCAGTACTTC. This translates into CASFTGIAGHYEQYF.

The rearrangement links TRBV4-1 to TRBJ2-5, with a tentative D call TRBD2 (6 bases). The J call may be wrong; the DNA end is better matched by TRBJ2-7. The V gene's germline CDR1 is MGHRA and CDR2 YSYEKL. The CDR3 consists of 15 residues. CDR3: CASSHLGGEFYEQYF. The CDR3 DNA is TGCGCCAGCAGCCATCTCGGGGGAGAATTTTACGAGCAGTACTTC.

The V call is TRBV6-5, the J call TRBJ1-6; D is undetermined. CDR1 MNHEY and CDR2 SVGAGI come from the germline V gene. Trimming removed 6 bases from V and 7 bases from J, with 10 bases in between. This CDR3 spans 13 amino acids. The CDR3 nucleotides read TGTGCCAGCAGACTAGGTCCCAATTCACCCCTCCACTTT. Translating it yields CASRLGPNSPLHF.

CDR3 in DNA: TGCGCCAGCAGTGTGGGGACTAGCTTTACCGATACGCAGTATTTT. Translation: CASSVGTSFTDTQYF. The chain couples TRBV10-1 to TRBJ2-3; 9 nucleotides line up with TRBD2. The V gene end was trimmed by 4 bases and the J gene end by 6 bases; junction bases not matched to a gene: 8. Germline V gene sequence: CDR1 WNHNN, CDR2 SYGVQD (reference sequence). The CDR3 contains 15 residues.

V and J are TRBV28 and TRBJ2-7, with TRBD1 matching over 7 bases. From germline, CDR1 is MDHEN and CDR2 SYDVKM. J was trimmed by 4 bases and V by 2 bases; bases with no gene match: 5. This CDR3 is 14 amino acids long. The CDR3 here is CASSLTGDNYEQYF. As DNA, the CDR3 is TGTGCCAGCAGTTTAACAGGGGATAATTACGAGCAGTACTTC.

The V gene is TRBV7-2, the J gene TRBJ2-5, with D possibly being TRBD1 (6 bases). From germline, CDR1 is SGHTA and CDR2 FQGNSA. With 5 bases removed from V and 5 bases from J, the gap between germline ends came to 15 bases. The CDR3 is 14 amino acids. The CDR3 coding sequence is TGTGCCAGCAGCGTAAACAGGGTCTGGGAGACCCAGTACTTC. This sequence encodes CASSVNRVWETQYF.

The CDR3 DNA is TGTGCCAGCAGCGGGGGACAGAGTAATGAAAAACTGTTTTTT. Protein product: CASSGGQSNEKLFF. The V call is TRBV5-4, the J call TRBJ1-4, with 7 bases lining up with TRBD1. CDR1 SGHNT and CDR2 YYREEE come from the germline V gene (reference sequence). Losses at the gene ends were 4 bases for V and 4 bases for J; bases not matched to a gene: 4. This CDR3 spans 14 amino acids.

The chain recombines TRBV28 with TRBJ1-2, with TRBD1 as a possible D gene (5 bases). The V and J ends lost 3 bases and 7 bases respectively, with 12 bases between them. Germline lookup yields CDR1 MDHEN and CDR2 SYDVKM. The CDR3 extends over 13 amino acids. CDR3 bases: TGTGCCAGCAGTTTGATTGGGGCGGCTGGCTACACCTTC. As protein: CASSLIGAAGYTF.

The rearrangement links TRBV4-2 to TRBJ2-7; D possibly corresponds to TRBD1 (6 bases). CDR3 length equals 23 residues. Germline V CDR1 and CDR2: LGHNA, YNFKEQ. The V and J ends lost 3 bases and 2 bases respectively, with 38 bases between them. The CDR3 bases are TGTGCCAGCAGCCACCACACAGGGTTCGGTTCCCAGCGGAGTGCTTTTACCCCCTACGAGCAGTACTTC. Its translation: CASSHHTGFGSQRSAFTPYEQYF.

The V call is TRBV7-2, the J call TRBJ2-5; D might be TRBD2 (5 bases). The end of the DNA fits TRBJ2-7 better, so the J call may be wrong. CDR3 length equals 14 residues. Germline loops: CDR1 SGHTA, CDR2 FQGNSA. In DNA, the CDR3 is TGTGCCAGCAGCTTACACAAAGGCGGGTACGAGCAGTACTTC. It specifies CASSLHKGGYEQYF.

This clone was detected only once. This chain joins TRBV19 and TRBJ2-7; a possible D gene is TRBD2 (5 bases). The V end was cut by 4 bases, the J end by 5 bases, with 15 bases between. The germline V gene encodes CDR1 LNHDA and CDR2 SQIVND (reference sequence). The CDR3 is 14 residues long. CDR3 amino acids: CASSTTDSQDEQYF. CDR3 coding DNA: TGTGCCAGTAGTACCACGGACTCCCAGGACGAGCAGTACTTC.

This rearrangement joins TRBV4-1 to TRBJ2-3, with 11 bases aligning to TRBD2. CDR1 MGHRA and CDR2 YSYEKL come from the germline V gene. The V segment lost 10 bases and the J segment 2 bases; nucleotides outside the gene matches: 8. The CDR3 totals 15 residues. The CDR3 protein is CATRLAGHHTDTQYF. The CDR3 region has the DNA TGCGCCACTCGACTAGCGGGGCACCACACAGATACGCAGTATTTT.

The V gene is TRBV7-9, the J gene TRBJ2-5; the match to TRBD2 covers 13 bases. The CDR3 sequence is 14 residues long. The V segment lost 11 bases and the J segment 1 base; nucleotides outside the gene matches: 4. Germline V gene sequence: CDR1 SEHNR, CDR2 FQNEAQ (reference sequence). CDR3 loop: CAGGTSGAQETQYF. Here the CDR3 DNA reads TGTGCCGGGGGGACTAGCGGGGCCCAAGAGACCCAGTACTTC.

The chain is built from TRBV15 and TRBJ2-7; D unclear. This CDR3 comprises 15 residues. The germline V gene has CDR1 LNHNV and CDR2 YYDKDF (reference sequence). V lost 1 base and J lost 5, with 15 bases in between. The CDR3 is CATSRGEVTIHEQYF. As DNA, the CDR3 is TGTGCCACCAGCAGAGGAGAGGTTACAATCCACGAGCAGTACTTC.

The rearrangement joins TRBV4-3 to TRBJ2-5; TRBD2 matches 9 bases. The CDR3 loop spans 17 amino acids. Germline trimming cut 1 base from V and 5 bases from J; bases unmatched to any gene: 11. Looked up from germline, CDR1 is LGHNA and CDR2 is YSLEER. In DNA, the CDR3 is TGCGCCAGCAGCCAAGGGGGCGGGGGGGCGATGGGGGAGACCCAGTACTTC. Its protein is CASSQGGGGAMGETQYF.

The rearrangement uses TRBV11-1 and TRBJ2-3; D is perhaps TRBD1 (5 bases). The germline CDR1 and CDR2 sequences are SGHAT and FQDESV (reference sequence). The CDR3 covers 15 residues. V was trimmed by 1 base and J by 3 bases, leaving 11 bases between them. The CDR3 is CASSLGRVSTDTQYF. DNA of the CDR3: TGTGCCAGCAGCTTAGGCAGGGTTAGTACAGATACGCAGTATTTT.

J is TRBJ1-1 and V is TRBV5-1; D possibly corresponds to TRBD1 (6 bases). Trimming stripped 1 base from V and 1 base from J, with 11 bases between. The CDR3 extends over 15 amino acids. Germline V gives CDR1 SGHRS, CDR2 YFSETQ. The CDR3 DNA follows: TGCGCCAGCAGCTTGACACCGGGACAGAACACTGAAGCTTTCTTT. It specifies CASSLTPGQNTEAFF.

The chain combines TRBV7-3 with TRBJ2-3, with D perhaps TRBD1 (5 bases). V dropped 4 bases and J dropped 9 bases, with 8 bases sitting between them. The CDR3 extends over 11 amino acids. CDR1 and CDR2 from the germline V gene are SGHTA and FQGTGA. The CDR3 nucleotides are TGTGCCAGCAGCTCTACAGGAACGCAGTATTTT. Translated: CASSSTGTQYF.

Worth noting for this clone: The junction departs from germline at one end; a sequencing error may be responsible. In DNA form, the CDR3 reads TGTTCCAGCAGCACACCGGGACAGGGTTTTAAGGGCTACACCTTC. Translated, it gives CSSSTPGQGFKGYTF. The chain uses TRBV7-9 and TRBJ1-2, with 9 bases identical to TRBD1. The CDR3 totals 15 residues. Germline V gene sequence: CDR1 SEHNR, CDR2 FQNEAQ (reference sequence).